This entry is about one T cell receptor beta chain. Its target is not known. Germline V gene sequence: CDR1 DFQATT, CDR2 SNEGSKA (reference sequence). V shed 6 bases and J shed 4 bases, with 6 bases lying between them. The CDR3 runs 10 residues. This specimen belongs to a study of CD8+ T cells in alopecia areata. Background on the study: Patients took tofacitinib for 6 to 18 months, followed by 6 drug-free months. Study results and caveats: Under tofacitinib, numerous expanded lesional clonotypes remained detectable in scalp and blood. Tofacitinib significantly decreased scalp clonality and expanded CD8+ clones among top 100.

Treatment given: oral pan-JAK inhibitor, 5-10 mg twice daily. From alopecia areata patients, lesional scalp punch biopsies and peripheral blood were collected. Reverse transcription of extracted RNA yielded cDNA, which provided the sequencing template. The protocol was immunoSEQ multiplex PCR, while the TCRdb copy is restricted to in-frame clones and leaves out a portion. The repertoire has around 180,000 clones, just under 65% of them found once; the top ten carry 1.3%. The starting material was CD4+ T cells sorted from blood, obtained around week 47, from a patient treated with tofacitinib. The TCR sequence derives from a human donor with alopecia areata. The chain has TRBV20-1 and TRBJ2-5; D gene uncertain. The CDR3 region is CSAPRETQYF. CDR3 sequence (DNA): TGCAGTGCCCCGAGAGAGACCCAGTACTTC.